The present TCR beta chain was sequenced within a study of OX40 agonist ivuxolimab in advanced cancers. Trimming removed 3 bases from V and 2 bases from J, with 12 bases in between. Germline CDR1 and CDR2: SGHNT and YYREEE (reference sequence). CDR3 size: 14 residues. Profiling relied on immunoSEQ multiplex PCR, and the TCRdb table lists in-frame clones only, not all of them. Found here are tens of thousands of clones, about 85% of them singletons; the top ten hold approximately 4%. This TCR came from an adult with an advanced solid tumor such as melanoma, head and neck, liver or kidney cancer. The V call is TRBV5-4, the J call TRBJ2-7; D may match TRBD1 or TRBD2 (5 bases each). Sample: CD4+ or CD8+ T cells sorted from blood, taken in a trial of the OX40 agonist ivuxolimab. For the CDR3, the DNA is TGTGCCAGCAGCTCCGCCGGGGCTCCCTACGAGCAGTACTTC. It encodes CASSSAGAPYEQYF.